This T cell receptor (beta chain) was retrieved from a study of shared clonotypes between healthy human individuals. Trimming cost V 0 bases and J 5 bases, with 17 bases left between them. This CDR3 has 16 amino acids. Germline assignment: CDR1 SGHNT and CDR2 YYREEE (reference sequence). Sequencing used immunoSEQ multiplex PCR; TCRdb keeps in-frame clones, though not all of them. The repertoire has nearly 1 million clones, more than 75% of them found once; the top ten carry nearly 1.5%. The clonotype originates from a man younger than 35 in good health. Sequenced input: memory CD4+ T cells sorted from blood. Specified subset: CD45RA-negative fraction. The V and J genes are TRBV5-4 and TRBJ1-2; TRBD1 is a possible D gene (6 bases). The CDR3 reads CASSLAGGGTLYGYTF. In DNA, the CDR3 is TGTGCCAGCAGCTTGGCCGGGGGGGGCACCCTTTATGGCTACACCTTC.